The clone carrying this T cell receptor beta chain is categorized as medium-sized. This specimen comes from a study of blood T cells in healthy people across ages. Total RNA, at least 5.5 micrograms per sample, was extracted from PBMCs. The CDR3 runs 13 residues. V lost 0 bases to trimming and J lost 1 base, with 3 bases between them. The V gene's germline CDR1 is SGHAT and CDR2 FQNNGV. A second 7 to 11 cycle PCR used barcoded and J-beta primers. MiXCR, applied by TCRdb to the 5' RACE reads, yields one record per CDR3 protein. Among some 640,000 distinct CDR3 sequences, 25% to 35% were seen once, and the ten largest hold around a sixth.

The sequencing sample was made of blood. The chain combines TRBV11-2 with TRBJ1-1; no clear D. This clonotype was obtained from a woman older than 75 in good health. The CDR3 reads CASSLDKNTEAFF. DNA for the CDR3: TGTGCCAGCAGCTTAGATAAGAACACTGAAGCTTTCTTT.